Described below is a single T cell receptor (beta chain) sequence and its context. In this sample, this clonotype turned up many times. Its antigen is unknown. Base qualities are not at hand, and no much larger clone is one base apart. This specimen comes from a study of T cells in Graves' hyperthyroidism and ophthalmopathy (dated by TCRdb to between 2018 and 2021). Some background on the complete study: Peripheral blood was collected at initial diagnosis, before any treatment. Following sampling, methimazole starting at 30 mg daily was given to hyperthyroidism patients, and high-dose intravenous methylprednisolone was given to ophthalmopathy patients. According to the paper, TCR Vbeta CDR3 sequencing was carried out on some 140 peripheral blood samples, which came from 40 to 45 ophthalmopathy, roughly 75 hyperthyroidism and about 17 progressor patients. The approximately 90 discovery patients were randomly split 7:3 into training and test sets. Prospective prediction of ophthalmopathy was tested in an independent validation cohort of fewer than 20 hyperthyroidism patients and 17 patients who later progressed to ophthalmopathy. In addition, the study compared T-cell repertoires in thyroid tissue and in blood from over 5 Graves' hyperthyroidism patients. TCR V-J signatures able to tell the groups apart were searched for in a discovery cohort of more than 90 patients, of whom over 40 had Graves' ophthalmopathy and roughly 57 had stable Graves' hyperthyroidism. The study at large found these results: In validation, the model predicted progression to ophthalmopathy with approximately 69% sensitivity and less than 75% specificity, a median of approximately 6.5 months before onset. No statistical method was used to set the sample size in advance, and investigators knew the group allocation. Most expanded thyroid clonotypes (frequency above 0.001) were also found in blood, which suggests that blood repertoires may mirror thyroid immune responses. In cross-validation, a model built on a 13 V-J signature told ophthalmopathy apart from stable hyperthyroidism with approximately 91% sensitivity and around 84% specificity, and in testing the same model reached 80%/75%.

The TCR beta CDR3 regions were amplified from RNA transcripts. The TCR CDR3 was subjected to a first round of RT-PCR using the HTBI primer set and the Qiagen OneStep RT-PCR kit. The libraries were constructed in a second round of multiplex PCR and then size-selected and purified. The libraries were sequenced on an Illumina HiSeq2000 using paired-end 100 bp reads. From the authors' description of their analysis: SOAPnuke was used to process the raw data, with reads discarded if the reads contained adapters or uncalled bases, had a mean Phred below 15, or lacked an exact constant-primer or identifier match. High-quality paired reads were merged using COPE v1.2.5, and each unique nucleotide sequence was defined as a clonotype. Clonotypes were aligned to IMGT TRBV, TRBD and TRBJ reference segments using MiTCR v1.1. The analysis was restricted to V-J combinations with a frequency above 0.0001, which together covered roughly 99% of the repertoires. The TCS score was defined as F50 (clonal expansion) divided by E x V (chaos), with BLOSUM62-based TCRdist calculated between CDR3 peptides within each V-J. Welch's t-statistics and random forest reduced 500 to 650 V-J features to 10 to 15, which were used in a naive Bayes classifier (R e1071). Thyroid-blood repertoire similarity was quantified with the Morisita-Horn index. Using fastp at Q25 and MiXCR, TCRdb reprocessed the public reads and kept productive beta chains. Records with the same CDR3 protein are collapsed into one entry carrying the most frequent genes and DNA. The V and J calls reflect TCRdb's pipeline rather than the authors' work. Present in this sample are 750,000 to 900,000 distinct CDR3 sequences, more than 30% of which were seen just once. The top ten constitute about 9% of the sample.

The trim is 3 bases for V and 2 bases for J, with a gap of 7 bases between the germline ends. CDR1 and CDR2 are read off the germline V gene as SNHLY and FYNNEI. From the cysteine up to the phenylalanine, the CDR3 has a length of 13 residues. The only DNA kept is the CDR3, 39 bases in frame from the first base. Graves' hyperthyroidism was defined as stable when no progression to ophthalmopathy occurred over 18 months of follow-up. Hyperthyroidism patients were aged 18 to 65 years and newly diagnosed, with disease duration of less than 2 months. The study excluded patients with uncontrolled infections, other autoimmune diseases, pregnancy or lactation. Diagnoses were based on clinical symptoms, serum thyroxine and TRAb, thyroid ultrasound and orbital computed tomography. PBMCs were separated from under 12 ml of fresh peripheral blood using Ficoll-Paque density gradient centrifugation. Trizol reagent was used to extract total RNA, and RNA quality was then checked on an Agilent 2100 Bioanalyzer.

The sample taken for sequencing was blood. This chain joins TRBV2 to TRBJ1-1, with no confidently assigned D gene. The source of this sequence is a man younger than 35 with Graves' hyperthyroidism. The CDR3 protein sequence reads: CASSDLGNTEAFF. The nucleotide sequence reads TGTGCCAGCAGTGATTTGGGAAACACTGAAGCTTTCTTT. The CDR3 plus the reference TRBV2 and TRBJ1-1 genes for the other parts give the full variable domain: EPEVTQTPSHQVTQMGQEVILRCVPISNHLYFYWYRQILGQKVEFLVSFYNNEISEKSEIFDDQFSVERPDGSNFTLKIRSTKLEDSAMYFCASSDLGNTEAFFGQGTRLTVV.